The 27 T cell receptor beta chains below all came from one sample that was sequenced in a study of technical replicates of blood from a few donors. Profiled with immunoSEQ multiplex PCR; TCRdb holds only in-frame clones, not every one. The sample has tens of thousands of clones, approximately 94% seen once. Sequencing was done on a sample of T cells isolated from PBMCs. These receptors all stem from a human donor in good health.

The chain links TRBV10-3 to TRBJ2-1, with a weak D call TRBD1 (6 bases). Germline loops: CDR1 ENHRY, CDR2 SYGVKD. Trimming cost V 3 bases and J 10 bases, with 13 bases left between them. This CDR3 spans 13 amino acids. CDR3: CAISDGQGYEQFF. The CDR3 DNA reads as TGTGCCATCAGTGATGGGCAGGGGTACGAGCAGTTCTTC.

CDR3 protein: CASSLPGAGYTF. The DNA of the CDR3 is TGTGCCAGCAGCTTACCAGGGGCGGGCTACACCTTC. The rearrangement links TRBV13 to TRBJ1-2; the D gene is possibly TRBD1 (6 bases). The CDR3 contains 12 residues. V was clipped by 2 bases and J by 8 bases, with 9 bases between them. In germline, CDR1 is PRHDT, CDR2 FYEKMQ (reference sequence).

As DNA, the CDR3 is TGTGCCAGCAGCCCCGCATTTCTTAGCGGGAGAAGACTAGAGACCCAGTACTTC. Amino acid sequence: CASSPAFLSGRRLETQYF. The rearrangement uses TRBV16 and TRBJ2-5, with 9 bases matching TRBD2. With 4 bases clipped from V and 4 bases from J, the junction kept 16 bases outside the gene matches. The CDR3 spans 18 residues. Looked up from germline, CDR1 is KGHSY and CDR2 is FQNENV.

This rearrangement joins TRBV28 to TRBJ1-2, with D uncertain. Germline CDR1 MDHEN, CDR2 SYDVKM. The CDR3 runs to 13 residues. V was trimmed by 4 bases and J by 7 bases, leaving 13 bases between them. The CDR3 reads CASSSAGFVGYTF. The CDR3 DNA is TGTGCCAGCAGTTCGGCAGGTTTCGTTGGCTACACCTTC.

The rearrangement uses TRBV28 and TRBJ2-5; TRBD2 agrees at 8 bases. Germline V lookup: CDR1 MDHEN, CDR2 SYDVKM. Trimming cost V 6 bases and J 5 bases; bases outside gene matches: 8. The CDR3 has 14 amino acids. As DNA, the CDR3 is TGTGCCAGCAGAGGGCTAGCGGGTCTGGAGACCCAGTACTTC. It specifies CASRGLAGLETQYF.

V is TRBV29-1 and J is TRBJ2-5, with 10 bases that match TRBD1. This CDR3 is 13 amino acids long. Per germline, CDR1 SQVTM and CDR2 ANQGSEA. The trim removed 7 bases at V and 5 bases at J, leaving 7 bases unmatched. In DNA form, the CDR3 reads TGCAGCGCAAGGGACAGGGGACGGGAGACCCAGTACTTC. Amino acid sequence: CSARDRGRETQYF.

The V and J genes are TRBV9 and TRBJ2-2; D remains unclear. The length of the CDR3 is 14 residues. Germline CDR1 and CDR2: SGDLS and YYNGEE. The germline V and J ends were trimmed by 2 bases and 1 base, with 6 bases remaining between them. The CDR3 DNA reads TGTGCCAGCAGCGTCCTAGAGAACACCGGGGAGCTGTTTTTT. As protein: CASSVLENTGELFF.

The rearrangement links TRBV7-9 to TRBJ1-2, with 8 bases fitting TRBD1. CDR1 SEHNR and CDR2 FQNEAQ come from the germline V gene (reference sequence). The CDR3 sequence is 16 residues long. Germline trimming cut 5 bases from V and 0 bases from J; bases unmatched to any gene: 8. CDR3 region: CASSPGTGTANYGYTF. DNA for the CDR3: TGTGCCAGCAGCCCCGGGACAGGTACCGCTAACTATGGCTACACCTTC.

CDR3 sequence: CASSLGGAYNEQFF. The DNA for the CDR3 is TGTGCCAGCAGCCTAGGCGGGGCCTACAATGAGCAGTTCTTC. The V call is TRBV25-1, the J call TRBJ2-1; a possible D gene is TRBD2 (6 bases). Germline V gene lookup returns CDR1 MGHDK and CDR2 SYGVNS. V was trimmed by 6 bases and J by 2 bases, leaving 11 bases between them. CDR3 length: 14 residues.

This clone was counted a single time. This rearrangement joins TRBV6-5 to TRBJ2-2, with 10 bases identical to TRBD1. Trimming cost V 4 bases and J 4 bases; bases outside gene matches: 3. The V gene's germline CDR1 is MNHEY and CDR2 SVGAGI. This CDR3 is 15 amino acids long. The CDR3 here is CASSSGTGATGELFF. The DNA of the CDR3 is TGTGCCAGCAGTTCCGGGACAGGGGCCACCGGGGAGCTGTTTTTT.

The V and J genes are TRBV23-1 and TRBJ2-3; D might be TRBD1 (7 bases). TRBV23-1 carries the ORF label, with uncertain function. V was shortened by 7 bases and J by 2 bases, with 16 bases between the two germline ends. CDR3 length: 15 amino acids. The CDR3 DNA follows: TGCGCCAGCAAACTGCGGGACAGCTACACAGATACGCAGTATTTT. Protein: CASKLRDSYTDTQYF.

The chain joins TRBV27 to TRBJ2-7; 8 nucleotides match TRBD2. The V and J ends lost 2 bases and 5 bases, in that order; junction bases with no gene match: 5. The CDR3 runs 14 residues. Germline lookup yields CDR1 MNHEY and CDR2 SMNVEV (reference sequence). CDR3 nucleotides: TGTGCCAGCAGTTTAGGGACTAGGGCACACGAGCAGTACTTC. It yields the protein CASSLGTRAHEQYF.

The V gene is TRBV25-1, the J gene TRBJ1-4; the match to TRBD1 covers 9 bases. J was trimmed by 8 bases and V by 7 bases; bases with no gene match: 5. Per the germline V gene, CDR1 is MGHDK and CDR2 is SYGVNS. This CDR3 is 13 amino acids long. In DNA form, the CDR3 reads TGTGCCAGCATTGGACAGGGGCCGGAAAAACTGTTTTTT. Protein product: CASIGQGPEKLFF. Full variable domain (missing parts from reference TRBV25-1 and TRBJ1-4): EADIYQTPRYLVIGTGKKITLECSQTMGHDKMYWYQQDPGMELHLIHYSYGVNSTEKGDLSSESTVSRIRTEHFPLTLESARPSHTSQYLCASIGQGPEKLFFGSGTQLSVL.

The chain carries TRBV7-6 and TRBJ2-1; D remains unclear. CDR3 length equals 13 residues. V lost 8 bases, J lost 4 bases, and 12 bases lay in between. CDR1 and CDR2 (germline): SGHVS, FNYEAQ. CDR3 loop: CASGETEYNEQFF. DNA of the CDR3: TGTGCCAGCGGAGAGACCGAGTACAATGAGCAGTTCTTC.

This clone was observed once. The gene calls are TRBV20-1 and TRBJ1-5; D gene unclear. This CDR3 has 10 residues. V lost 6 bases and J lost 5, with 5 bases in between. Germline lookup yields CDR1 DFQATT and CDR2 SNEGSKA (reference sequence). CDR3 coding DNA: TGCAGTGCCGGAGATCAGCCCCAGCATTTT. Translating gives CSAGDQPQHF.

The rearrangement joins TRBV11-2 to TRBJ1-1, with a possible D match to TRBD1 (6 bases). The CDR3 totals 14 residues. Trimming stripped 6 bases from V and 0 bases from J, with 11 bases between. The germline gives CDR1 SGHAT, CDR2 FQNNGV. DNA for the CDR3: TGTGCCAGCAGGAACAGGGCAATGAACACTGAAGCTTTCTTT. Encoded protein: CASRNRAMNTEAFF.

The rearrangement joins TRBV15 to TRBJ2-7, with D maybe TRBD1 (5 bases). Germline V lookup: CDR1 LNHNV, CDR2 YYDKDF (reference sequence). The CDR3 is made up of 14 amino acids. V dropped 0 bases and J dropped 5 bases, with 11 bases sitting between them. The DNA for the CDR3 is TGTGCCACCAGCAGAGAGAGGACAATGGACGAGCAGTACTTC. Translation: CATSRERTMDEQYF.

The V call is TRBV4-3, the J call TRBJ1-2, with no clear D. Germline V gene sequence: CDR1 LGHNA, CDR2 YSLEER. The CDR3 sequence is 15 residues long. V dropped 1 base and J dropped 1 base, with 10 bases sitting between them. CDR3 residues: CASSQGRGYNYGYTF. CDR3 DNA sequence: TGCGCCAGCAGCCAAGGTCGGGGTTATAACTATGGCTACACCTTC.

The chain combines TRBV4-1 with TRBJ2-1, with D unclear. The germline V gene has CDR1 MGHRA and CDR2 YSYEKL. V was shortened by 0 bases and J by 3 bases, with 12 bases between the two germline ends. This CDR3 spans 16 amino acids. CDR3 bases: TGCGCCAGCAGCCAAGATTTACGGCGGATCTACAATGAGCAGTTCTTC. Its protein is CASSQDLRRIYNEQFF.

This chain links TRBV5-1 with TRBJ2-5; TRBD2 aligns across 9 bases. Germline V gene lookup returns CDR1 SGHRS and CDR2 YFSETQ. The CDR3 runs 16 residues. After removal of 0 bases from V and 1 base from J, the junction contained 4 bases not matched to a gene. The CDR3 nucleotides read TGCGCCAGCAGCTTGGGTTCTAGCGGGGTCCAAGAGACCCAGTACTTC. It codes for CASSLGSSGVQETQYF.

V gene TRBV7-3 combines with J gene TRBJ2-5; maybe TRBD2 (7 bases). Trimming shortened V by 2 bases and J by 5 bases, and 12 bases separated the two germline ends. Germline V gene data show CDR1 as SGHTA and CDR2 as FQGTGA. There are 14 residues in the CDR3. CDR3 nucleotides: TGTGCCAGCAGCTTAGTGGGGGGGCTTGAGACCCAGTACTTC. As protein: CASSLVGGLETQYF.

This chain joins TRBV6-6 and TRBJ2-7, with unresolved D. CDR3 length equals 14 residues. V gave up 2 bases and J gave up 2 bases, with 10 bases separating them. Germline V CDR1 and CDR2: MNHNY, SVGAGI (reference sequence). The CDR3 DNA reads TGTGCCAGCAGTTACCTCCCGGGTACCTACGAGCAGTACTTC. Translation: CASSYLPGTYEQYF.

The rearrangement uses TRBV10-1 and TRBJ2-5, with a tentative D call TRBD1 (7 bases). Trimming stripped 7 bases from V and 2 bases from J, with 20 bases between. This CDR3 region has 16 residues. Germline V gene sequence: CDR1 WNHNN, CDR2 SYGVQD (reference sequence). CDR3 in amino acids: CASITGVGGGQETQYF. The CDR3 DNA reads TGCGCCAGCATCACAGGGGTTGGGGGAGGACAAGAGACCCAGTACTTC.

The chain joins TRBV2 to TRBJ2-7; 9 bases are shared with TRBD1. Germline CDR1 reads SNHLY; CDR2 reads FYNNEI. V gave up 6 bases and J gave up 2 bases; unmatched junction bases: 11. The CDR3 contains 16 residues. CDR3 region: CASSAKGGQGPYEQYF. The CDR3 nucleotides are TGTGCCAGCAGCGCGAAGGGGGGACAGGGACCCTACGAGCAGTACTTC. Combining the CDR3 with reference TRBV2 and TRBJ2-7 gives the whole variable domain EPEVTQTPSHQVTQMGQEVILRCVPISNHLYFYWYRQILGQKVEFLVSFYNNEISEKSEIFDDQFSVERPDGSNFTLKIRSTKLEDSAMYFCASSAKGGQGPYEQYFGPGTRLTVT.

Comments on this clone: The sample carries other DNA sequences with the same CDR3. The chain recombines TRBV11-3 with TRBJ1-3; no reliable D call. Germline assignment: CDR1 SGHNT and CDR2 YENEEA. Deletions cut 3 bases from V and 4 bases from J, with 4 bases between. This CDR3 is built from 12 residues. CDR3 loop: CASSLSGNTIYF. The CDR3 DNA is TGTGCCAGCAGCTTGTCAGGAAACACCATATATTTT.

The chain is built from TRBV7-2 and TRBJ1-2; 7 bases match TRBD1. This CDR3 spans 13 amino acids. The trim removed 6 bases at V and 2 bases at J, leaving 3 bases unmatched. The germline CDR1 and CDR2 sequences are SGHTA and FQGNSA. The CDR3: CASRSRGNYGYTF. The CDR3 DNA sequence: TGTGCCAGCAGGAGCAGGGGGAACTATGGCTACACCTTC.

In DNA, the CDR3 is TGTGCCAGCAGTGGACAGGGGGCCAACTATGGCTACACCTTC. It encodes CASSGQGANYGYTF. The V gene is TRBV6-6, the J gene TRBJ1-2; 11 nucleotides line up with TRBD1. The germline gives CDR1 MNHNY, CDR2 SVGAGI (reference sequence). With 5 bases clipped from V and 2 bases from J, the junction kept 1 base outside the gene matches. The CDR3 consists of 14 residues.